These 30 T cell receptor beta chains were sequenced from one sample in a study of beta chain features in type 1 diabetes. Regarding the study as a whole: Among patients with Type 1 diabetes, TCRB CDR3s were moderately but significantly shorter in every one of the four CD4+ subsets.

These TCRs are of unknown antigen specificity. Sequencing targeted expressed TCRB transcripts, as all isolated RNA had been reverse transcribed. Method: immunoSEQ multiplex PCR; TCRdb's copy keeps in-frame clones and lacks some. The sample yields some 350,000 clones, roughly 9.8% seen once. Sequencing was done on a sample of central memory CD4+ T cells from blood. Receptors originate from a young man with type 1 diabetes.

This clone was seen a few times. The chain carries TRBV28 and TRBJ1-4; D remains unclear. The CDR3 sequence is 13 residues long. Germline values: CDR1 MDHEN, CDR2 SYDVKM. V was cut by 6 bases and J by 4 bases, with 9 bases left in between. CDR3 sequence: CASRGSGNEKLFF. CDR3 coding DNA: TGTGCCAGCAGGGGGAGCGGTAATGAAAAACTGTTTTTT.

This chain uses TRBV5-1 with TRBJ2-7; D is unresolved. The CDR3 length is 13 residues. Germline-derived CDR1 and CDR2 are SGHRS and YFSETQ. V shed 3 bases and J shed 5 bases, with 12 bases lying between them. The CDR3 spells CASSSTPVDEQYF. CDR3 coding DNA: TGCGCCAGCAGCTCCACTCCGGTTGACGAGCAGTACTTC.

There are a few counts of this clone. V is TRBV4-3 and J is TRBJ2-2; 7 positions match TRBD1. Germline CDR1 reads LGHNA; CDR2 reads YSLEER. The CDR3 sequence is 18 residues long. V lost 2 bases to trimming and J lost 4 bases; unmatched junction nucleotides: 13. The CDR3 protein is CASSQRIGAQGTTGELFF. CDR3 in DNA: TGCGCCAGCAGCCAACGCATTGGGGCACAGGGGACCACCGGGGAGCTGTTTTTT.

The chain carries TRBV6-5 and TRBJ2-1; 10 nucleotides match TRBD2. This CDR3 comprises 14 residues. Germline V gene sequence: CDR1 MNHEY, CDR2 SVGAGI. Germline trimming cut 3 bases from V and 8 bases from J; bases unmatched to any gene: 4. CDR3 DNA: TGTGCCAGCAGTTATAGCGGGAGGAGCGATGAGCAGTTCTTC. Translation: CASSYSGRSDEQFF.

This clone was seen only a few times. CDR3 sequence reads: CASSLVGDSSWTQYF. The CDR3 region has the DNA TGTGCCAGCAGCTTGGTAGGGGACTCGAGTTGGACCCAGTACTTC. The chain is built from TRBV5-6 and TRBJ2-5, with D perhaps TRBD2 (6 bases). V lost 0 bases to trimming and J lost 7 bases, with 16 bases between them. Germline-derived CDR1 and CDR2 are SGHDT and YYEEEE. This CDR3 is built from 15 residues.

The chain joins TRBV7-8 to TRBJ1-3, with D perhaps matching TRBD1 (5 bases). V was trimmed by 1 base and J by 15 bases, leaving 13 bases between them. This CDR3 is 12 amino acids long. Germline V gives CDR1 SGHVS, CDR2 FQNEAQ. The CDR3 spells CASSLGPGRRYF. The CDR3 DNA reads TGTGCCAGCAGCTTAGGGCCGGGACGGAGATATTTT.

The V call is TRBV11-3, the J call TRBJ2-1; D perhaps matches TRBD2 (5 bases). The CDR3 covers 12 residues. Germline V CDR1 and CDR2: SGHNT, YENEEA. V was trimmed by 1 base and J by 9 bases, leaving 7 bases between them. The CDR3 loop reads CASSLGAGEQFF. The DNA of the CDR3 is TGTGCCAGCAGCTTAGGGGCGGGTGAGCAGTTCTTC.

This clone was counted only a few times. Additional DNA sequences in this sample encode the identical CDR3. J is TRBJ2-3 and V is TRBV10-3; D unresolved. Trimming removed 3 bases at V and 3 bases at J, with 10 bases between. Germline assignment: CDR1 ENHRY and CDR2 SYGVKD. The length of the CDR3 is 14 residues. CDR3 residues: CAISDQESTDTQYF. CDR3 bases: TGTGCCATCAGTGATCAGGAGTCTACAGATACGCAGTATTTT.

This rearrangement joins TRBV2 to TRBJ2-2; D is unclear. In germline, CDR1 is SNHLY, CDR2 FYNNEI. Trimming took 3 bases from V and 0 from J, leaving 11 bases between them. The CDR3 loop spans 16 amino acids. The chain's CDR3 is CASSDFGRTNTGELFF. CDR3 nucleotide sequence: TGTGCCAGCAGTGATTTTGGCAGGACGAACACCGGGGAGCTGTTTTTT. Looking up the rest from reference TRBV2 and TRBJ2-2 gives the full variable domain: EPEVTQTPSHQVTQMGQEVILRCVPISNHLYFYWYRQILGQKVEFLVSFYNNEISEKSEIFDDQFSVERPDGSNFTLKIRSTKLEDSAMYFCASSDFGRTNTGELFFGEGSRLTVL.

This clone was detected many times. The J gene is TRBJ2-2, the V gene TRBV11-2; D gene ambiguous. The length of the CDR3 is 14 residues. Trimming removed 2 bases at V and 1 base at J, with 5 bases between. Germline V gene sequence: CDR1 SGHAT, CDR2 FQNNGV. Here the CDR3 reads CASSLTQNTGELFF. CDR3 nucleotide sequence: TGTGCCAGCAGCTTAACACAGAACACCGGGGAGCTGTTTTTT.

This clone was observed a handful of times. This same CDR3 is encoded by further DNA sequences in the sample. The chain joins TRBV18 to TRBJ2-1; 9 bases are a match to TRBD1. Germline V CDR1 and CDR2: KGHSH, LQKENI. The CDR3 contains 15 residues. The trim removed 3 bases at V and 1 base at J, leaving 1 base unmatched. The CDR3 region has the DNA TGTGCCAGCTCACCGGGGACAGGGTCCTACAATGAGCAGTTCTTC. It codes for CASSPGTGSYNEQFF.

This clone was counted many times. The rearrangement uses TRBV5-1 and TRBJ2-4; D uncertain. Trimming cost V 0 bases and J 9 bases, with 10 bases left between them. The CDR3 runs to 13 residues. Per germline, CDR1 SGHRS and CDR2 YFSETQ. The chain's CDR3 is CASSLESIGIQYF. The CDR3 bases are TGCGCCAGCAGCTTGGAGAGCATCGGCATTCAGTACTTC.

This clone was seen only a few times. This rearrangement joins TRBV4-1 to TRBJ1-4; 7 bases fit TRBD1. V lost 1 base to trimming and J lost 0 bases; unmatched junction nucleotides: 2. Germline CDR1 MGHRA, CDR2 YSYEKL. There are 16 residues in the CDR3. Here the CDR3 DNA reads TGCGCCAGCAGCCAAGCTACAGGGGCAACTAATGAAAAACTGTTTTTT. Protein sequence: CASSQATGATNEKLFF.

This clone was seen more than once but under ten times. The V and J genes are TRBV28 and TRBJ2-1, with D perhaps given as TRBD1 or TRBD2 (5 bases each). Looked up from germline, CDR1 is MDHEN and CDR2 is SYDVKM. The ends were cut back, 7 bases at V and 0 bases at J, with 16 bases in the middle. The CDR3 loop spans 16 amino acids. The CDR3, as DNA: TGTGCCAGCACTCCTCCGAGGGGCACCTCCTACAATGAGCAGTTCTTC. This encodes CASTPPRGTSYNEQFF.

The rearrangement links TRBV7-8 to TRBJ2-4, with D perhaps matching TRBD1 (6 bases). Germline V gene sequence: CDR1 SGHVS, CDR2 FQNEAQ. The CDR3 is 18 amino acids. V lost 5 bases to trimming and J lost 4 bases, with 24 bases between them. The CDR3 loop is CASSETRTSGDGKNIQYF. The DNA of the CDR3 is TGTGCCAGCAGCGAAACCCGGACCTCAGGGGATGGGAAAAACATTCAGTACTTC.

This clone has more than one count but fewer than ten. The V gene is TRBV25-1, the J gene TRBJ1-2; D is undetermined. This CDR3 has 11 residues. Germline values: CDR1 MGHDK, CDR2 SYGVNS. Trimming left V 9 bases short and J 7 bases short, with 12 bases between. The CDR3 protein is CASKWAPGYTF. CDR3 sequence (DNA): TGTGCCAGTAAATGGGCTCCTGGCTACACCTTC.

This clone has at least ten counts. The CDR3 DNA reads TGTGCCAGCAGCTTAGTTGGCAACAATGAGCAGTTCTTC. Protein sequence: CASSLVGNNEQFF. V usage is TRBV7-3 and J usage is TRBJ2-1, with unresolved D. Trimming shortened V by 2 bases and J by 5 bases, and 7 bases separated the two germline ends. CDR1 SGHTA and CDR2 FQGTGA come from the germline V gene. CDR3 length: 13 residues.

V usage is TRBV4-2 and J usage is TRBJ2-2, with a possible D match to TRBD1 (5 bases). Germline V CDR1 and CDR2: LGHNA, YNFKEQ. This CDR3 is built from 15 residues. V was trimmed by 1 base and J by 4 bases, leaving 10 bases between them. Written as DNA, the CDR3 is TGTGCCAGCAGCCAAGGGCGGCAGGGCACCGGGGAGCTGTTTTTT. Translation: CASSQGRQGTGELFF.

The chain is built from TRBV6-4 and TRBJ1-5, with a possible D match to TRBD1 (5 bases). Germline CDR1 is MRHNA and CDR2 is SNTAGT. V was shortened by 6 bases and J by 4 bases, with 10 bases between the two germline ends. This CDR3 has 13 amino acids. This CDR3 is CASSARVNQPQHF. CDR3 nucleotides: TGTGCCAGCAGCGCCAGGGTAAATCAGCCCCAGCATTTT.

This clone has a handful of counts. V is TRBV7-2 and J is TRBJ1-2; 7 nucleotides align to TRBD1. The trim removed 5 bases at V and 8 bases at J, leaving 14 bases unmatched. Germline V gives CDR1 SGHTA, CDR2 FQGNSA. The CDR3 has 15 amino acids. CDR3 DNA sequence: TGTGCCAGCAGCCGAGCTGGCCAGGGGGTAGGGGGCTACACCTTC. This translates into CASSRAGQGVGGYTF.

At least ten counts were recorded for this clone. The V call is TRBV28, the J call TRBJ2-3; 8 positions agree with TRBD2. The ends lost 10 bases at V and 0 bases at J; junction bases unmatched: 9. Germline V gene lookup returns CDR1 MDHEN and CDR2 SYDVKM. The CDR3 is 15 amino acids. CDR3 DNA: TGTGCCACCCCCGGGGGGGGCAAAAGCACAGATACGCAGTATTTT. As protein: CATPGGGKSTDTQYF. Together with reference TRBV28 and TRBJ2-3, the CDR3 gives the full variable domain: DVKVTQSSRYLVKRTGEKVFLECVQDMDHENMFWYRQDPGLGLRLIYFSYDVKMKEKGDIPEGYSVSREKKERFSLILESASTNQTSMYLCATPGGGKSTDTQYFGPGTRLTVL.

This clone has just a few counts. The rearrangement joins TRBV6-5 to TRBJ1-2; tentative D call: TRBD1 (5 bases). This CDR3 has 12 amino acids. V was shortened by 5 bases and J by 5 bases, with 9 bases between the two germline ends. Looked up from germline, CDR1 is MNHEY and CDR2 is SVGAGI. In DNA, the CDR3 is TGTGCCAGCAGTGAGGGGTCATATGGCTACACCTTC. It specifies CASSEGSYGYTF.

This clone has ten or more counts. The chain uses TRBV5-1 and TRBJ1-1; D remains unclear. Germline CDR1 is SGHRS and CDR2 is YFSETQ. This CDR3 has 14 residues. Deletions cut 3 bases from V and 0 bases from J, with 9 bases between. CDR3 nucleotides: TGCGCCAGCAGCTGGACGGAACTGAACACTGAAGCTTTCTTT. This encodes CASSWTELNTEAFF.

This clone was seen a few times. The chain's CDR3 is CASSPWTGNTGELFF. Written as DNA, the CDR3 is TGTGCCAGCAGCCCCTGGACAGGGAACACCGGGGAGCTGTTTTTT. This chain joins TRBV28 and TRBJ2-2, with 7 bases that match TRBD1. Germline V CDR1 and CDR2: MDHEN, SYDVKM. V was clipped by 6 bases and J by 1 base; unmatched bases: 5. This CDR3 is built from 15 residues.

This clone was seen more than once but under ten times. The same CDR3 arises from other DNA sequences in this sample as well. The gene calls are TRBV27 and TRBJ2-7; maybe TRBD1 (5 bases). The ends were cut back, 7 bases at V and 2 bases at J, with 12 bases in the middle. The CDR3 extends over 13 amino acids. Germline assignment: CDR1 MNHEY and CDR2 SMNVEV (reference sequence). DNA for the CDR3: TGTGCCAGCATAGGCAGGGCTGCCTACGAGCAGTACTTC. Translation: CASIGRAAYEQYF.

This clone was seen a few times. V usage is TRBV6-5 and J usage is TRBJ2-1, with D possibly TRBD2 on 6 matching bases. CDR1 MNHEY and CDR2 SVGAGI come from the germline V gene. The CDR3 consists of 15 residues. Deletions cut 5 bases from V and 0 bases from J, with 11 bases between. CDR3 in DNA: TGTGCCAGCAGTAAGGACTACAGCTCCTACAATGAGCAGTTCTTC. The encoded protein is CASSKDYSSYNEQFF.

This clone has a handful of counts. V gene TRBV27 combines with J gene TRBJ2-2; D gene ambiguous. Germline assignment: CDR1 MNHEY and CDR2 SMNVEV (reference sequence). Trimming left V 6 bases short and J 4 bases short, with 18 bases between. The CDR3 is 16 residues long. The CDR3 reads CASSFEVTRATGELFF. The CDR3 region has the DNA TGTGCCAGCAGCTTCGAGGTCACCCGGGCCACCGGGGAGCTGTTTTTT.

As for this clone: A junction boundary mismatches the germline segment, possibly from a read error. The CDR3, as DNA: TGTGCCAGCAGACTCGGACAGGGCAAACAGCCCCAGCATTTT. It yields the protein CASRLGQGKQPQHF. This chain connects TRBV28 to TRBJ1-5; 8 bases fit TRBD1. This CDR3 has 14 residues. Per germline, CDR1 MDHEN and CDR2 SYDVKM.

The J gene is TRBJ2-1, the V gene TRBV6-5; tentative D call: TRBD2 (6 bases). This CDR3 contains 14 residues. Per germline, CDR1 MNHEY and CDR2 SVGAGI. Trimming left V 0 bases short and J 7 bases short, with 10 bases between. The CDR3 sequence is CASSYSRGKNEQFF. DNA of the CDR3: TGTGCCAGCAGTTACTCTCGGGGGAAGAATGAGCAGTTCTTC.

This clone was found a few times. The V gene is TRBV6-1, the J gene TRBJ2-7, with D possibly being TRBD1 (5 bases). The CDR3 runs to 12 residues. Germline lookup yields CDR1 MNHNS and CDR2 SASEGT. The V end was cut by 6 bases, the J end by 3 bases, with 9 bases between. As DNA, the CDR3 is TGTGCCAGCAGCCCGCAGGGCTACGAGCAGTACTTC. It encodes CASSPQGYEQYF.